This T cell receptor beta chain was documented in a study of radiotherapy plus CTLA-4 blockade in lung cancer. The CDR3 contains 14 residues. V lost 1 base and J 7 bases, leaving 13 bases between the germline ends. Per the germline V gene, CDR1 is LGHNT and CDR2 is FRNRAP. TCRdb's table, derived via immunoSEQ multiplex PCR, lists solely in-frame clones and lacks some. Of about 39,000 clones listed, just under 80% are singletons. This sequence was found in a human donor with non-small cell lung cancer that progressed on radiotherapy plus ipilimumab. The chain combines TRBV12-5 with TRBJ1-2; the D is unclear. Sequenced here: peripheral blood, sampled from a patient treated with radiotherapy plus ipilimumab. CDR3 nucleotides: TGTGCTAGTGGTTTGGACCCGGGGTCCTTTGGCTACACCTTC. Its translation: CASGLDPGSFGYTF. Combining the CDR3 with reference TRBV12-5 and TRBJ1-2 gives the whole variable domain DARVTQTPRHKVTEMGQEVTMRCQPILGHNTVFWYRQTMMQGLELLAYFRNRAPLDDSGMPKDRFSAEMPDATLATLKIQPSEPRDSAVYFCASGLDPGSFGYTFGSGTRLTVV.